A single sample is the source of the 26 T cell receptor beta chains below, sequenced in a study of blood T cell repertoires in COVID-19 (dated by TCRdb to 2018 to 2020). Libraries were prepared through the immunoSEQ multiplex PCR assay. Sourced from immuneACCESS, this table was stored by TCRdb with only in-frame sequences that have V and J called. A share of the clones is absent; for the studies checked, an unresolved V gene accounts for under half, and the remainder has no known explanation. The sample table lists roughly 230,000 clones, 85% to 90% of them with a count of one. Approximately 5% of the sample belongs to the ten largest clones. The source material was peripheral blood. These receptors were collected from a woman between 35 and 50 years old who had recovered from COVID-19.

This clone came up many times. The gene calls are TRBV19 and TRBJ2-2; a weak D match, TRBD2 (5 bases). V dropped 6 bases and J dropped 7 bases, with 15 bases sitting between them. The CDR3 sequence is 14 residues long. Germline-derived CDR1 and CDR2 are LNHDA and SQIVND (reference sequence). The CDR3 here is CASSPTWAGGELFF. For the CDR3, the DNA is TGTGCCAGTAGCCCTACGTGGGCGGGCGGGGAGCTGTTTTTT.

The chain has TRBV3-1 (or the pseudogene TRBV3-2) and TRBJ2-3; 9 bases line up with TRBD2. Germline CDR1 and CDR2: LGHDT and YNNKEL (reference sequence). V shed 0 bases, J shed 5 bases, and the junction held 6 bases outside the gene matches. CDR3 length equals 16 residues. In nucleotides, the CDR3 is TGTGCCAGCAGCCAAGAGGGCGGGGGGGCGGTAGATACGCAGTATTTT. It encodes CASSQEGGGAVDTQYF.

The rearrangement joins TRBV5-1 to TRBJ2-1; no clear D. Between the trimmed V and J ends, which lost 1 base and 8 bases, there was a span of 16 bases. From germline, CDR1 is SGHRS and CDR2 YFSETQ. CDR3 length: 15 amino acids. CDR3 in amino acids: CASSLKPGPLDEQFF. CDR3 sequence (DNA): TGCGCCAGCAGCTTGAAACCTGGGCCCTTAGATGAGCAGTTCTTC.

V usage is TRBV5-4 and J usage is TRBJ2-3; D not certain. In germline, CDR1 is SGHNT, CDR2 YYREEE (reference sequence). Trimming left V 4 bases short and J 0 bases short, with 12 bases between. The CDR3 totals 15 residues. The CDR3 region is CASSSPFDSTDTQYF. CDR3 nucleotides: TGTGCCAGCAGCAGCCCATTCGATAGCACAGATACGCAGTATTTT.

The chain is built from TRBV28 and TRBJ2-7, with D possibly TRBD2 on 6 matching bases. The germline gives CDR1 MDHEN, CDR2 SYDVKM. V was shortened by 7 bases and J by 5 bases, with 12 bases between the two germline ends. There are 12 residues in the CDR3. The CDR3: CASTRGGNEQYF. Written as DNA, the CDR3 is TGTGCCAGCACCCGAGGAGGGAACGAGCAGTACTTC. The complete variable domain, with remaining parts taken from reference TRBV28 and TRBJ2-7, reads DVKVTQSSRYLVKRTGEKVFLECVQDMDHENMFWYRQDPGLGLRLIYFSYDVKMKEKGDIPEGYSVSREKKERFSLILESASTNQTSMYLCASTRGGNEQYFGPGTRLTVT.

The V call is TRBV2, the J call TRBJ2-7; D possibly corresponds to TRBD2 (5 bases). The V gene's germline CDR1 is SNHLY and CDR2 FYNNEI. The CDR3 is 16 amino acids. Trimming pared 7 bases from V and 4 bases from J, leaving 23 bases between. CDR3 in amino acids: CASTTTTRGRPYEQYF. CDR3 DNA: TGTGCCAGCACCACGACTACCCGCGGCAGACCATACGAGCAGTACTTC.

The CDR3: CASSPRLAGDVSEQFF. CDR3 DNA sequence: TGTGCCAGCTCACCAAGACTAGCGGGAGACGTCAGTGAGCAGTTCTTC. The V gene is TRBV18, the J gene TRBJ2-1; 12 bases are shared with TRBD2. CDR1 is KGHSH, CDR2 LQKENI, per germline. V lost 2 bases, J lost 9 bases, and 8 bases stayed unmatched. The length of the CDR3 is 16 residues. Full variable domain (rest looked up from reference TRBV18 and TRBJ2-1): NAGVMQNPRHLVRRRGQEARLRCSPMKGHSHVYWYRQLPEEGLKFMVYLQKENIIDESGMPKERFSAEFPKEGPSILRIQQVVRGDSAAYFCASSPRLAGDVSEQFFGPGTRLTVL.

This rearrangement joins TRBV5-1 to TRBJ1-6, with 9 bases lining up with TRBD1. CDR1 is SGHRS and CDR2 is YFSETQ in the germline V gene. The CDR3 runs 15 residues. The trim removed 4 bases at V and 7 bases at J, leaving 6 bases unmatched. This CDR3 is CASSGGTGSNSPLHF. CDR3 DNA: TGCGCCAGCAGCGGAGGGACAGGGTCGAATTCACCCCTCCACTTT.

The CDR3 reads CAISESHLAGGHGPGELFF. The DNA for the CDR3 is TGTGCCATCAGTGAGTCACACCTAGCGGGGGGGCACGGACCCGGGGAGCTGTTTTTT. V and J are TRBV10-3 and TRBJ2-2, with 12 nucleotides matching TRBD2. The CDR3 has 19 residues. The V gene end was trimmed by 0 bases and the J gene end by 6 bases; junction bases not matched to a gene: 11. Germline V CDR1 and CDR2: ENHRY, SYGVKD.

The rearrangement links TRBV24-1 to TRBJ2-5; 9 nucleotides match TRBD2. The J segment lost 3 bases and the V segment lost 4 bases, leaving 17 bases of the junction unmatched. Germline V CDR1 and CDR2: KGHDR, SFDVKD. This CDR3 has 19 residues. The CDR3 loop is CATSEGGFIGRLAEETQYF. The CDR3 nucleotides read TGTGCCACCAGTGAAGGAGGATTTATAGGAAGACTAGCGGAAGAGACCCAGTACTTC.

The V call is TRBV11-2, the J call TRBJ2-5; 8 nucleotides line up with TRBD1. Germline V CDR1 and CDR2: SGHAT, FQNNGV. The CDR3 length is 13 residues. The ends lost 4 bases at V and 9 bases at J; junction bases unmatched: 7. The CDR3 bases are TGTGCCAGCAGCTCCGGACAGGGCCAGGCCCAGTACTTC. Translating gives CASSSGQGQAQYF.

The J gene is TRBJ2-7, the V gene TRBV28; maybe TRBD1 (5 bases). Trimming removed 8 bases at V and 4 bases at J, with 9 bases between. CDR3 length: 11 amino acids. From germline, CDR1 is MDHEN and CDR2 SYDVKM. The CDR3 sequence: CASGYRYEQYF. The DNA of the CDR3 is TGTGCCAGCGGGTACAGGTACGAGCAGTACTTC.

The chain combines TRBV20-1 with TRBJ2-1; possibly TRBD2 for D (6 bases). Germline V gene sequence: CDR1 DFQATT, CDR2 SNEGSKA (reference sequence). The CDR3 is made up of 14 amino acids. V shed 3 bases and J shed 8 bases, with 17 bases lying between them. CDR3 residues: CSASLGAGNYEQFF. The CDR3 DNA is TGCAGTGCTAGTCTCGGCGCGGGGAACTATGAGCAGTTCTTC.

This clone was seen a handful of times. The V and J genes are TRBV12-5 and TRBJ2-5; possibly TRBD1 for D (5 bases). This CDR3 is 13 amino acids long. V dropped 1 base and J dropped 4 bases, with 7 bases sitting between them. Germline CDR1 and CDR2: LGHNT and FRNRAP. The CDR3, as DNA: TGTGCTAGTGGTTTGGGGGGCGGAGAGACCCAGTACTTC. Its translation is CASGLGGGETQYF.

The genes are TRBV7-2 and TRBJ2-1; 12 bases are a match to TRBD2. Germline lookup yields CDR1 SGHTA and CDR2 FQGNSA. Germline trimming cut 5 bases from V and 0 bases from J; bases unmatched to any gene: 11. The CDR3 runs 19 residues. The CDR3 reads CASSNLAGGMKSSYNEQFF. The CDR3 DNA reads as TGTGCCAGCAGCAATCTAGCGGGAGGGATGAAGAGCTCCTACAATGAGCAGTTCTTC.

The chain couples TRBV30 to TRBJ1-3; D remains ambiguous. The V gene's germline CDR1 is GTSNPN and CDR2 SVGIG (reference sequence). The CDR3 sequence is 14 residues long. V lost 0 bases to trimming and J lost 1 base, with 7 bases between them. The CDR3 loop reads CAWSVRGSGNTIYF. In DNA form, the CDR3 reads TGTGCCTGGAGTGTACGGGGATCTGGAAACACCATATATTTT.

As concerns this clone: Its ends do not fully match the called genes, so a read error is possible. The chain joins TRBV28 to TRBJ1-5, with D possibly being TRBD1 (6 bases). The CDR3 is 12 amino acids. Per germline, CDR1 MDHEN and CDR2 SYDVKM. CDR3 DNA: TGTGCCAGCAGCTACCGGGACACCGCGGCGGATTTT. Its translation is CASSYRDTAADF.

The chain joins TRBV7-9 to TRBJ2-3; no reliable D call. This CDR3 has 14 amino acids. V was trimmed by 6 bases and J by 6 bases, leaving 16 bases between them. The V gene's germline CDR1 is SEHNR and CDR2 FQNEAQ (reference sequence). The CDR3 reads CASSSFREADTQYF. CDR3 nucleotides: TGTGCCAGCAGTTCCTTCCGCGAGGCGGATACGCAGTATTTT.

CDR3 protein: CASSRQGAHETQYF. CDR3 nucleotides: TGCGCCAGCAGTCGACAGGGGGCGCATGAGACCCAGTACTTC. This chain links TRBV5-1 with TRBJ2-5, with 10 bases lining up with TRBD1. Germline CDR1 and CDR2: SGHRS and YFSETQ. The length of the CDR3 is 14 residues. V shed 5 bases, J shed 5 bases, and the junction held 6 bases outside the gene matches. The full variable domain, rest sourced from reference TRBV5-1 and TRBJ2-5, is KAGVTQTPRYLIKTRGQQVTLSCSPISGHRSVSWYQQTPGQGLQFLFEYFSETQRNKGNFPGRFSGRQFSNSRSEMNVSTLELGDSALYLCASSRQGAHETQYFGPGTRLLVL.

The gene calls are TRBV6-5 and TRBJ2-3; 13 bases fit TRBD2. This CDR3 is built from 14 residues. Per germline, CDR1 MNHEY and CDR2 SVGAGI. The V gene end was trimmed by 10 bases and the J gene end by 5 bases; junction bases not matched to a gene: 6. CDR3 in DNA: TGTGCCACCGGACTAGCGGGAGCCGGAGATACGCAGTATTTT. The encoded protein is CATGLAGAGDTQYF.

CDR3 DNA sequence: TGCGCCAGCAGCCTCGGACTAGCGGGGATCGATGAGCAGTTCTTC. This gives the protein CASSLGLAGIDEQFF. This sequence joins TRBV5-1 and TRBJ2-1; 12 bases line up with TRBD2. The CDR3 is made up of 15 amino acids. CDR1 and CDR2 (germline): SGHRS, YFSETQ. V shed 4 bases, J shed 8 bases, and the junction held 7 bases outside the gene matches.

This chain connects TRBV5-1 to TRBJ2-3; 11 bases align to TRBD2. The CDR3 is 16 residues long. V lost 4 bases to trimming and J lost 3 bases; unmatched junction nucleotides: 7. Germline CDR1 reads SGHRS; CDR2 reads YFSETQ. The CDR3 protein is CASSTRLAGQTDTQYF. As DNA, the CDR3 is TGCGCCAGCAGCACCCGACTAGCGGGGCAGACAGATACGCAGTATTTT.

The CDR3, as DNA: TGTGCCAGCAGCCAAGATTGGCATGCTGGCTACACCTTC. It translates to CASSQDWHAGYTF. The chain carries TRBV3-1 (or the pseudogene TRBV3-2) and TRBJ1-2; D uncertain. CDR1 and CDR2 (germline): LGHDT, YNNKEL (reference sequence). V was pared by 0 bases and J by 7 bases, with 9 bases between. CDR3 length: 13 residues.

The sample holds a few counts of this clone. The rearrangement uses TRBV30 and TRBJ1-4, with D unclear. Germline V gives CDR1 GTSNPN, CDR2 SVGIG (reference sequence). The V and J ends lost 1 base and 3 bases respectively, with 12 bases between them. This CDR3 has 15 amino acids. CDR3 loop: CAWSGTGSANEKLFF. The CDR3 bases are TGTGCCTGGAGTGGGACGGGGTCTGCTAATGAAAAACTGTTTTTT.

V is TRBV2 and J is TRBJ1-2; perhaps TRBD1 as D (5 bases). This CDR3 region has 13 residues. Germline loops: CDR1 SNHLY, CDR2 FYNNEI. V was clipped by 7 bases and J by 4 bases, with 13 bases between them. The CDR3: CASNYQGFYGYTF. As DNA, the CDR3 is TGTGCCAGCAACTATCAGGGCTTCTATGGCTACACCTTC.

The chain employs TRBV28 and TRBJ1-6; TRBD1 agrees at 10 bases. The junction had 5 bases not matched to a gene; V was cut back by 0 bases and J by 9 bases. This CDR3 has 16 amino acids. Per germline, CDR1 MDHEN and CDR2 SYDVKM. The CDR3 DNA follows: TGTGCCAGCAGTTTATGGGAGGGGACAGGGGCTTCACCCCTCCACTTT. Translating gives CASSLWEGTGASPLHF. The variable domain in full, completed from reference TRBV28 and TRBJ1-6, reads DVKVTQSSRYLVKRTGEKVFLECVQDMDHENMFWYRQDPGLGLRLIYFSYDVKMKEKGDIPEGYSVSREKKERFSLILESASTNQTSMYLCASSLWEGTGASPLHFGNGTRLTVT.